Below, 32 T cell receptor beta chains from the same sample are listed, as sequenced in a study of blood T cell repertoires in COVID-19. Generated by immunoSEQ multiplex PCR, the TCRdb table keeps only in-frame clones and is missing some. The sample holds more than 200,000 clones; about four fifths are singletons and the top ten take about 8.1%. The sequenced sample was peripheral blood. The receptors here all came from a woman between 50 and 59 years old with acute or convalescent COVID-19.

The V call is TRBV6-5, the J call TRBJ2-2; D is ambiguous. The germline V and J ends were trimmed by 4 bases and 6 bases, with 9 bases remaining between them. Germline V gene data show CDR1 as MNHEY and CDR2 as SVGAGI. The CDR3 contains 13 residues. The CDR3 reads CASSSLVAGELFF. CDR3 coding DNA: TGTGCCAGCAGTTCCCTCGTCGCCGGGGAGCTGTTTTTT.

This clone was counted once. The chain links TRBV5-1 to TRBJ1-1; 7 positions match TRBD1. The CDR3 extends over 15 amino acids. Losses at the gene ends were 2 bases for V and 1 base for J; bases not matched to a gene: 5. CDR1 and CDR2 (germline): SGHRS, YFSETQ. CDR3 loop: CASSFKGTENTEAFF. CDR3 coding DNA: TGCGCCAGCAGCTTTAAAGGGACAGAGAACACTGAAGCTTTCTTT.

The V call is TRBV24-1, the J call TRBJ2-1, with D maybe TRBD1 (6 bases). Trimming cost V 5 bases and J 5 bases, with 18 bases left between them. The CDR3 covers 16 residues. Germline CDR1 reads KGHDR; CDR2 reads SFDVKD. The CDR3, as DNA: TGTGCCACCAGTGGAGTTAGGGGGAGTTTCAACAATGAGCAGTTCTTC. This codes for CATSGVRGSFNNEQFF.

The chain joins TRBV11-2 to TRBJ1-2; D gene unclear. Looked up from germline, CDR1 is SGHAT and CDR2 is FQNNGV. The CDR3 totals 12 residues. Trimming cost V 2 bases and J 4 bases, with 5 bases left between them. The CDR3 loop reads CASSLTAYGYTF. CDR3 DNA sequence: TGTGCCAGCAGCTTAACAGCCTATGGCTACACCTTC.

DNA for the CDR3: TGTGCCACCAGCGATCCCGGGACAGGGAGCTCAGATACGCAGTATTTT. It translates to CATSDPGTGSSDTQYF. This rearrangement joins TRBV24-1 to TRBJ2-3; the match to TRBD1 covers 9 bases. This CDR3 is 16 amino acids long. After removal of 7 bases from V and 4 bases from J, the junction contained 11 bases not matched to a gene. Looked up from germline, CDR1 is KGHDR and CDR2 is SFDVKD.

The CDR3 reads CSVVDTKGTEAFF. DNA of the CDR3: TGCAGCGTTGTGGACACCAAAGGGACTGAAGCTTTCTTT. The J gene is TRBJ1-1, the V gene TRBV29-1, with a possible D match to TRBD1 (5 bases). This CDR3 contains 13 residues. Germline V gene sequence: CDR1 SQVTM, CDR2 ANQGSEA. V lost 4 bases to trimming and J lost 5 bases, with 14 bases between them.

This chain's CDR3 is CASGLGTGGNTIYF. In DNA form, the CDR3 reads TGTGCTAGTGGTTTGGGGACAGGGGGAAACACCATATATTTT. The chain combines TRBV12-5 with TRBJ1-3, with TRBD1 matching over 8 bases. Germline V CDR1 and CDR2: LGHNT, FRNRAP. This CDR3 is built from 14 residues. J lost 4 bases, V lost 1 base, and 0 bases had no gene match.

V and J are TRBV11-2 and TRBJ1-1; D remains ambiguous. V was clipped by 7 bases and J by 0 bases, with 9 bases between them. Germline V CDR1 and CDR2: SGHAT, FQNNGV. This CDR3 contains 13 residues. CDR3 protein: CASTRHLNTEAFF. In DNA form, the CDR3 reads TGTGCCAGCACCCGACACCTGAACACTGAAGCTTTCTTT. The full variable domain, its missing parts supplied by reference TRBV11-2 and TRBJ1-1, is EAGVAQSPRYKIIEKRQSVAFWCNPISGHATLYWYQQILGQGPKLLIQFQNNGVVDDSQLPKDRFSAERLKGVDSTLKIQPAKLEDSAVYLCASTRHLNTEAFFGQGTRLTVV.

This chain uses TRBV28 with TRBJ2-1; 12 bases are a match to TRBD2. J gave up 6 bases and V 8 bases, and 11 bases lay outside the gene matches. Germline V gene sequence: CDR1 MDHEN, CDR2 SYDVKM. The CDR3 is 16 amino acids. CDR3 loop: CASGSGLAGRPNEQFF. The DNA of the CDR3 is TGTGCCAGCGGGAGCGGACTAGCGGGACGGCCCAATGAGCAGTTCTTC.

The chain combines TRBV7-6 with TRBJ2-2, with 10 nucleotides matching TRBD2. The CDR3 sequence is 16 residues long. Germline CDR1 is SGHVS and CDR2 is FNYEAQ. Trimming removed 6 bases from V and 7 bases from J; junction bases left unmatched: 11. Here the CDR3 DNA reads TGTGCCAGCAGAGTGGAGCGGGAGGGCCGAAACGGGGAGCTGTTTTTT. Its translation is CASRVEREGRNGELFF.

This chain links TRBV20-1 with TRBJ2-4; D ambiguous. Trimming cost V 3 bases and J 7 bases, with 7 bases left between them. Germline V gene data show CDR1 as DFQATT and CDR2 as SNEGSKA (reference sequence). The CDR3 sequence is 11 residues long. CDR3 loop: CSASVSNIQYF. CDR3 nucleotides: TGCAGTGCTAGCGTCTCGAACATTCAGTACTTC.

This chain links TRBV6-1 with TRBJ1-1; D unresolved. The germline V gene encodes CDR1 MNHNS and CDR2 SASEGT. The V gene lost 1 base and the J gene lost 1 base, with 7 bases spanning the gap. The CDR3 totals 14 residues. In DNA form, the CDR3 reads TGTGCCAGCAGTGAAGGGTGGCAGAACACTGAAGCTTTCTTT. It encodes CASSEGWQNTEAFF.

This clone has only a few counts. This sequence joins TRBV3-1 (or the pseudogene TRBV3-2) and TRBJ1-1; the D is unclear. Trimming removed 5 bases at V and 7 bases at J, with 17 bases between. From germline, CDR1 is LGHDT and CDR2 YNNKEL (reference sequence). There are 14 residues in the CDR3. This CDR3 reads CASSTWEGGYEAFF. As DNA, the CDR3 is TGTGCCAGCAGCACTTGGGAGGGCGGATATGAAGCTTTCTTT.

The chain carries TRBV12-3 or TRBV12-4 and TRBJ2-5; tentative D call: TRBD1 (5 bases). The CDR3 contains 12 residues. The V and J ends lost 1 base and 5 bases respectively, with 5 bases between them. The CDR3: CASSLDRETQYF. In DNA, the CDR3 is TGTGCCAGCAGTTTAGACAGGGAGACCCAGTACTTC.

V gene TRBV29-1 combines with J gene TRBJ1-2, with 8 bases aligning to TRBD1. Losses at the gene ends were 1 base for V and 8 bases for J; bases not matched to a gene: 9. Germline assignment: CDR1 SQVTM and CDR2 ANQGSEA. There are 14 residues in the CDR3. CDR3 residues: CSVEAGQEVYGYTF. The CDR3 nucleotides are TGCAGCGTTGAAGCGGGACAGGAGGTTTACGGCTACACCTTC.

The chain uses TRBV24-1 and TRBJ2-2, with TRBD2 matching over 9 bases. This CDR3 is built from 17 residues. V shed 3 bases, J shed 0 bases, and the junction held 4 bases outside the gene matches. The V gene's germline CDR1 is KGHDR and CDR2 SFDVKD. CDR3 sequence: CATSDVSGGANTGELFF. For the CDR3, the DNA is TGTGCCACCAGTGATGTTAGCGGGGGCGCGAACACCGGGGAGCTGTTTTTT.

This rearrangement joins TRBV28 to TRBJ2-7, with D tentatively TRBD2 (5 bases). Trimming took 2 bases from V and 4 from J, leaving 9 bases between them. The CDR3 is 13 amino acids. Per the germline V gene, CDR1 is MDHEN and CDR2 is SYDVKM. The CDR3: CASSLGLMYEQYF. The CDR3 nucleotides read TGTGCCAGCAGTTTAGGACTGATGTACGAGCAGTACTTC. The full variable domain, completed using reference TRBV28 and TRBJ2-7, is DVKVTQSSRYLVKRTGEKVFLECVQDMDHENMFWYRQDPGLGLRLIYFSYDVKMKEKGDIPEGYSVSREKKERFSLILESASTNQTSMYLCASSLGLMYEQYFGPGTRLTVT.

The J gene is TRBJ1-5, the V gene TRBV28; D is unresolved. From germline, CDR1 is MDHEN and CDR2 SYDVKM. V was trimmed by 2 bases and J by 6 bases, leaving 14 bases between them. The CDR3 spans 15 residues. The DNA of the CDR3 is TGTGCCAGCAGTTTAACGGGAGGGTATGGTCAGCCCCAGCATTTT. This translates into CASSLTGGYGQPQHF. Full variable domain (rest looked up from reference TRBV28 and TRBJ1-5): DVKVTQSSRYLVKRTGEKVFLECVQDMDHENMFWYRQDPGLGLRLIYFSYDVKMKEKGDIPEGYSVSREKKERFSLILESASTNQTSMYLCASSLTGGYGQPQHFGDGTRLSIL.

This rearrangement joins TRBV3-1 (or the pseudogene TRBV3-2) to TRBJ1-1, with 8 bases aligning to TRBD1. The CDR3 length is 17 residues. V dropped 1 base and J dropped 1; count of bases not matched to a gene: 8. CDR1 and CDR2 from the germline V gene are LGHDT and YNNKEL (reference sequence). The CDR3 protein is CASSQGQGRWKNTEAFF. CDR3 DNA sequence: TGTGCCAGCAGCCAAGGACAGGGGAGATGGAAGAACACTGAAGCTTTCTTT.

V is TRBV29-1 and J is TRBJ2-5; 9 bases map to TRBD2. This CDR3 has 14 amino acids. V gave up 3 bases and J gave up 4 bases; unmatched junction bases: 6. The germline V gene has CDR1 SQVTM and CDR2 ANQGSEA. The CDR3 DNA reads TGCAGCGTTGAGGGGACTAGCATGAGAGAGACCCAGTACTTC. Translating it yields CSVEGTSMRETQYF. The complete variable domain, with remaining parts taken from reference TRBV29-1 and TRBJ2-5, reads SAVISQKPSRDICQRGTSLTIQCQVDSQVTMMFWYRQQPGQSLTLIATANQGSEATYESGFVIDKFPISRPNLTFSTLTVSNMSPEDSSIYLCSVEGTSMRETQYFGPGTRLLVL.

The chain carries TRBV3-1 (or the pseudogene TRBV3-2) and TRBJ2-7; maybe TRBD1 (6 bases). V gave up 2 bases and J gave up 3 bases, with 14 bases separating them. The germline CDR1 and CDR2 sequences are LGHDT and YNNKEL (reference sequence). CDR3 length: 15 residues. The CDR3 here is CASSQRGGRGYEQYF. CDR3 DNA: TGTGCCAGCAGCCAAAGAGGTGGCAGGGGCTACGAGCAGTACTTC.

The chain is built from TRBV30 and TRBJ2-3, with 9 bases lining up with TRBD1. This CDR3 spans 15 amino acids. Trimming cost V 0 bases and J 4 bases; bases outside gene matches: 5. Germline lookup yields CDR1 GTSNPN and CDR2 SVGIG (reference sequence). The chain's CDR3 is CAWSVGTGHSDTQYF. CDR3 sequence (DNA): TGTGCCTGGAGTGTAGGGACAGGGCATTCAGATACGCAGTATTTT. Full variable domain (rest looked up from reference TRBV30 and TRBJ2-3): SQTIHQWPATLVQPVGSPLSLECTVEGTSNPNLYWYRQAAGRGLQLLFYSVGIGQISSEVPQNLSASRPQDRQFILSSKKLLLSDSGFYLCAWSVGTGHSDTQYFGPGTRLTVL.

This clone appeared a single time. This chain uses TRBV29-1 with TRBJ2-5; the D is unclear. The germline gives CDR1 SQVTM, CDR2 ANQGSEA. Between the trimmed V and J ends, which lost 6 bases and 4 bases, there was a span of 15 bases. This CDR3 region has 13 residues. The chain's CDR3 is CSVRSPTGETQYF. CDR3 nucleotide sequence: TGCAGCGTGCGTAGCCCTACGGGAGAGACCCAGTACTTC.

This chain connects TRBV2 to TRBJ2-5, with 7 bases that match TRBD1. Germline trimming cut 5 bases from V and 3 bases from J; bases unmatched to any gene: 3. CDR1 and CDR2 from the germline V gene are SNHLY and FYNNEI. The length of the CDR3 is 13 residues. This CDR3 is CASSRDREETQYF. The CDR3 coding sequence is TGTGCCAGCAGTCGAGACAGGGAAGAGACCCAGTACTTC.

The chain recombines TRBV15 with TRBJ2-5, with 7 positions matching TRBD1. The length of the CDR3 is 14 residues. From germline, CDR1 is LNHNV and CDR2 YYDKDF (reference sequence). The junction had 4 bases not matched to a gene; V was cut back by 5 bases and J by 1 base. Here the CDR3 reads CATSGGQVQETQYF. The CDR3 DNA reads as TGTGCCACCAGCGGCGGACAGGTCCAAGAGACCCAGTACTTC.

This clone was seen a few times. This chain connects TRBV2 to TRBJ1-1, with D possibly being TRBD1 (5 bases). V lost 5 bases, J lost 3 bases, and 13 bases lay in between. Germline assignment: CDR1 SNHLY and CDR2 FYNNEI. This CDR3 has 14 residues. The CDR3: CASSYDRRDTEAFF. DNA of the CDR3: TGTGCCAGCAGTTACGACAGACGGGACACTGAAGCTTTCTTT.

The chain links TRBV12-3 or TRBV12-4 to TRBJ1-2, with 10 bases identical to TRBD1. The length of the CDR3 is 13 residues. Germline trimming cut 8 bases from V and 8 bases from J; bases unmatched to any gene: 8. CDR3 in amino acids: CASSDRGQDGYTF. The CDR3 DNA follows: TGTGCCAGCTCAGACAGGGGGCAGGACGGCTACACCTTC.

The table lists this clone with a few counts. The V and J genes are TRBV7-3 and TRBJ2-2; unclear D gene. Germline V gene lookup returns CDR1 SGHTA and CDR2 FQGTGA. Trimming stripped 3 bases from V and 2 bases from J, with 4 bases between. The CDR3 has 13 residues. CDR3 protein: CASSFINTGELFF. In DNA form, the CDR3 reads TGTGCCAGCAGCTTTATTAACACCGGGGAGCTGTTTTTT.

V usage is TRBV6-1 and J usage is TRBJ2-6; 9 bases agree with TRBD1. With V trimmed by 6 bases and J by 0 bases, 6 bases remained unmatched. Germline CDR1 is MNHNS and CDR2 is SASEGT. The CDR3 has 17 amino acids. CDR3 sequence: CASREQGALSGANVLTF. CDR3 bases: TGTGCCAGCAGGGAACAGGGGGCCCTCTCTGGGGCCAACGTCCTGACTTTC.

In DNA form, the CDR3 reads TGTGCCACCCGATTCGGGCTAGCGGGAGACGAGCAGTACTTC. It codes for CATRFGLAGDEQYF. V usage is TRBV2 and J usage is TRBJ2-7, with TRBD2 matching over 10 bases. V gave up 10 bases and J gave up 5 bases; unmatched junction bases: 11. Germline lookup yields CDR1 SNHLY and CDR2 FYNNEI. CDR3 length equals 14 residues.

The chain employs TRBV12-3 or TRBV12-4 and TRBJ2-1, with TRBD1 matching 9 bases. The CDR3 totals 12 residues. The J segment lost 15 bases and the V segment lost 3 bases, leaving 6 bases of the junction unmatched. CDR3 protein: CASSFPGTGMFF. The CDR3 nucleotides are TGTGCCAGCAGTTTTCCCGGGACAGGGATGTTCTTC.

This chain joins TRBV7-9 and TRBJ2-2; 7 bases line up with TRBD2. The J segment lost 5 bases and the V segment lost 5 bases, leaving 11 bases of the junction unmatched. This CDR3 has 16 amino acids. Germline assignment: CDR1 SEHNR and CDR2 FQNEAQ (reference sequence). The DNA for the CDR3 is TGTGCCAGCAGCACGTCAAACTCGGGGGGAACCGGGGAGCTGTTTTTT. It yields the protein CASSTSNSGGTGELFF.